Below, 20 T cell receptor beta chains from the same sample are listed, as sequenced in a study of Tregs in tolerant kidney transplant recipients. Data came from immunoSEQ multiplex PCR; TCRdb stores just in-frame clones and leaves some out. The sample includes tens of thousands of clones. Sequenced material: CD4+ T cells from blood, taken before the transplant. These receptors were collected from a human donor who received a combined kidney and bone marrow transplant.

Comments on this clone: The read finishes 3 residues shy of the CDR3 end, and the germline J gene is used to complete it. V and J are TRBV18 and TRBJ2-7, with 8 bases lining up with TRBD1. The germline gives CDR1 KGHSH, CDR2 LQKENI. The CDR3 is made up of 16 amino acids. With V trimmed by 3 bases and J by 0 bases, 7 bases remained unmatched. Incomplete CDR3 DNA: TGTGCCAGCTCACCCACGGGACAGGTTATCTCCTACGAG. Translating it yields CASSPTGQVISYE. From start to end, the CDR3 is CASSPTGQVISYEQYF.

Details on this clone: The read gets to within 3 residues of the CDR3 end, and the germline J gene fills in the rest. The chain is built from TRBV29-1 and TRBJ2-3, with D perhaps matching TRBD1 (5 bases). CDR1 and CDR2 from the germline V gene are SQVTM and ANQGSEA. Trimming cost V 7 bases and J 0 bases, with 11 bases left between them. The CDR3 length is 13 residues. This CDR3 is CSGGQLSTDTQYF. CDR3 DNA, as far as it was read: TGCAGCGGCGGACAATTAAGCACAGATACG.

On this clone itself: The read gets to within 3 residues of the CDR3 end, and the germline J gene fills in the rest. The chain uses TRBV19 and TRBJ2-1; D unresolved. Trimming pared 5 bases from V and 2 bases from J, leaving 10 bases between. The germline V gene encodes CDR1 LNHDA and CDR2 SQIVND (reference sequence). The CDR3 is 14 residues long. CDR3 DNA, as far as it was read: TGTGCCAGTAGTCTGAGGTCCGCCTACAATGAG. It is translated as CASSLRSAYNE. The whole CDR3 protein reads CASSLRSAYNEQFF.

For this clone: The read stops 3 residues short of the end of the CDR3; the missing end is completed from the germline J gene. V and J are TRBV18 and TRBJ1-2; maybe TRBD1 (6 bases). V lost 0 bases to trimming and J lost 7 bases, with 15 bases between them. The CDR3 length is 15 residues. The germline V gene has CDR1 KGHSH and CDR2 LQKENI. The CDR3 sequence: CASSPPVNRASGYTF. CDR3 DNA, as far as it was read: TGTGCCAGCTCACCACCGGTAAACAGGGCGAGTGGC.

The CDR3 protein is CASSLDQGVNQPQHF. The sequenced CDR3 bases are TGTGCCAGCAGCTTAGATCAGGGGGTCAATCAGCCC. The gene calls are TRBV7-8 and TRBJ1-5; the match to TRBD1 covers 7 bases. The DNA ends 3 residues before the CDR3 does, and the rest of the CDR3 is filled in from the germline J gene. The trim removed 1 base at V and 3 bases at J, leaving 3 bases unmatched. Per the germline V gene, CDR1 is SGHVS and CDR2 is FQNEAQ. The CDR3 has 15 amino acids.

On this clone itself: The read terminates 3 residues before the CDR3 end, so the remaining end is supplied by the germline J gene. This sequence joins TRBV7-9 and TRBJ2-7, with 11 positions matching TRBD1. Germline V gene sequence: CDR1 SEHNR, CDR2 FQNEAQ (reference sequence). V lost 5 bases to trimming and J lost 3 bases; unmatched junction nucleotides: 6. The CDR3 is 15 amino acids. The part of the CDR3 DNA that was read is TGTGCCAGCAGCCGACGGGGACAGGGGGGCTACGAG. Its translation is CASSRRGQGGYE. The whole CDR3 reads CASSRRGQGGYEQYF. Based on the CDR3 plus reference TRBV7-9 and TRBJ2-7, the full variable domain is DTGVSQNPRHKITKRGQNVTFRCDPISEHNRLYWYRQTLGQGPEFLTYFQNEAQLEKSRLLSDRFSAERPKGSFSTLEIQRTEQGDSAMYLCASSRRGQGGYEQYFGPGTRLTVT.

As for this clone: The read terminates 3 residues ahead of where the CDR3 ends, so the germline J gene completes it. The chain is built from TRBV5-4 and TRBJ1-6, with 7 bases aligning to TRBD1. The J segment lost 8 bases and the V segment lost 4 bases, leaving 3 bases of the junction unmatched. CDR3 length: 13 residues. From germline, CDR1 is SGHNT and CDR2 YYREEE (reference sequence). This CDR3 is CASSPDRDSPLHF. The CDR3 DNA, read in part, is TGTGCCAGCAGCCCAGACAGGGATTCACCC.

In the case of this clone: The CDR3 end lies 3 residues beyond the end of the read and is filled in from the germline J gene. The chain has TRBV20-1 and TRBJ2-3; 12 nucleotides match TRBD2. V shed 2 bases and J 4 bases; nucleotides not matched to a gene: 10. Per germline, CDR1 DFQATT and CDR2 SNEGSKA (reference sequence). The CDR3 runs 17 residues. CDR3: CSARPLAGGPPADTQYF. The part of the CDR3 DNA that was read is TGCAGTGCTAGACCTCTAGCGGGAGGGCCTCCCGCAGATACG.

To note about this clone: The CDR3 is cut off 3 residues early in the read; its end comes from the germline J gene. The chain is built from TRBV5-1 and TRBJ1-1; tentative D call: TRBD1 (6 bases). The CDR3 totals 15 residues. V was shortened by 4 bases and J by 1 base, with 14 bases between the two germline ends. CDR1 SGHRS and CDR2 YFSETQ come from the germline V gene. The sequenced part of the CDR3 DNA is TGCGCCAGCAGCCCGGACTCCAGGGGGAACACTGAA. Translating gives CASSPDSRGNTE. The whole CDR3 reads CASSPDSRGNTEAFF.

With respect to this clone: The read ends 3 residues shy of where the CDR3 ends; the end is completed using the germline J gene. V is TRBV19 and J is TRBJ1-1, with 8 bases fitting TRBD1. V was pared by 6 bases and J by 3 bases, with 15 bases of the junction left unmatched. CDR1 is LNHDA, CDR2 SQIVND, per germline (reference sequence). The CDR3 loop spans 17 amino acids. CDR3 protein: CASRPRLQGARDTEAFF. The DNA read from the CDR3 is TGTGCCAGTAGACCCCGCTTGCAGGGGGCAAGAGACACTGAA.

Notes on this clone: Read sequence stops 3 residues before the CDR3 end, and the germline J gene provides the missing end. The chain employs TRBV5-1 and TRBJ2-4; 8 bases fit TRBD2. Germline V gene data show CDR1 as SGHRS and CDR2 as YFSETQ. The V and J ends lost 5 bases and 6 bases, in that order; junction bases with no gene match: 7. The CDR3 consists of 14 residues. Partial CDR3 DNA: TGCGCCAGCAGGACCGGGACTAGTACAAACATT. This translates into CASRTGTSTNI. The entire CDR3 sequence reads CASRTGTSTNIQYF.

As regards this clone: The sequence runs out 3 residues before the end of the CDR3; the remainder is reconstructed from the germline J gene. V usage is TRBV6-2 or TRBV6-3 and J usage is TRBJ2-7; D is undetermined. CDR1 is MNHEY, CDR2 SVGEGT, per germline. This CDR3 contains 12 residues. Deletions cut 7 bases from V and 3 bases from J, with 10 bases between. The sequenced CDR3 bases are TGTGCCAGCACGTCCACCTACTACGAG. Residues: CASTSTYYE. The complete CDR3 protein is CASTSTYYEQYF.

On this clone: Coverage ceases 3 residues before the CDR3 finishes, and the germline J gene fills in the end. This chain connects TRBV5-5 to TRBJ1-5; weak D call: TRBD1 (5 bases). Looked up from germline, CDR1 is SGHKS and CDR2 is YYEKEE (reference sequence). V was pared by 0 bases and J by 4 bases, with 11 bases between. The CDR3 covers 15 residues. The CDR3 here is CASSLVPGVNQPQHF. The CDR3 DNA, read in part, is TGTGCCAGCAGCTTGGTTCCGGGGGTTAATCAGCCC.

Note on this clone: The CDR3 extends 3 residues past the end of the read, so its final part is completed from the germline J gene. The chain has TRBV5-4 and TRBJ2-1, with TRBD2 matching over 9 bases. The length of the CDR3 is 16 residues. In germline, CDR1 is SGHNT, CDR2 YYREEE (reference sequence). Germline trimming cut 0 bases from V and 4 bases from J; bases unmatched to any gene: 5. The part of the CDR3 DNA that was read is TGTGCCAGCAGCTTGGATGCTAGCGGGGTATACAATGAG. Its translation: CASSLDASGVYNE. The whole CDR3 reads CASSLDASGVYNEQFF.

Points on this clone: The CDR3 end falls 3 residues outside the read, so it is completed with the germline J gene. The chain is built from TRBV7-2 and TRBJ2-7; tentative D call: TRBD1 (5 bases). CDR3 size: 13 residues. The V end was cut by 3 bases, the J end by 0 bases, with 6 bases between. Germline assignment: CDR1 SGHTA and CDR2 FQGNSA. The part of the CDR3 DNA that was read is TGTGCCAGCAGCTTGGACATCTCCTACGAG. It is translated as CASSLDISYE. The full CDR3 sequence reads CASSLDISYEQYF.

With respect to this clone: The read ends 3 residues before the CDR3 terminus; that terminus is restored from the germline J gene. The chain has TRBV6-2 or TRBV6-3 and TRBJ2-7; a weak D match, TRBD2 (6 bases). The length of the CDR3 is 15 residues. CDR1 is MNHEY and CDR2 is SVGEGT in the germline V gene. V was cut by 0 bases and J by 2 bases, with 11 bases left in between. The sequenced CDR3 bases are TGTGCCAGCAGTTACTCGAAGAGCGGGCCCTACGAG. Amino acids: CASSYSKSGPYE. The full CDR3 is CASSYSKSGPYEQYF.

Turning to this clone: The read halts 3 residues ahead of the CDR3 end, with the missing end drawn from the germline J gene. This chain links TRBV7-2 with TRBJ1-1, with D unresolved. Germline CDR1 SGHTA, CDR2 FQGNSA. The V gene lost 5 bases and the J gene lost 5 bases, with 12 bases spanning the gap. The CDR3 extends over 13 amino acids. The CDR3 reads CASSPRRGTEAFF. CDR3 DNA (partial): TGTGCCAGCAGCCCCCGGCGAGGGACTGAA.

About this clone itself: The read terminates 3 residues ahead of where the CDR3 ends, so the germline J gene completes it. The chain employs TRBV7-2 and TRBJ1-1; 8 nucleotides match TRBD1. Per the germline V gene, CDR1 is SGHTA and CDR2 is FQGNSA. CDR3 length: 14 residues. The V segment lost 6 bases and the J segment 0 bases; nucleotides outside the gene matches: 3. CDR3 region: CASRYRGLNTEAFF. CDR3 DNA (partial): TGTGCCAGCAGGTACAGGGGGTTGAACACTGAA.

The DNA read from the CDR3 is TGCGCCAGCAGCTTTGGTTTAGCGGGGGCCAGCCAAGAGACC. This sequence encodes CASSFGLAGASQET. In full, the CDR3 is CASSFGLAGASQETQYF. This chain connects TRBV5-1 to TRBJ2-5, with 9 bases matching TRBD2. Read sequence stops 3 residues before the CDR3 end, and the germline J gene provides the missing end. The CDR3 contains 17 residues. The V gene's germline CDR1 is SGHRS and CDR2 YFSETQ. V dropped 2 bases and J dropped 1; count of bases not matched to a gene: 9.

Details on this clone: The DNA ends 3 residues before the CDR3 does, and the rest of the CDR3 is filled in from the germline J gene. The chain employs TRBV5-6 and TRBJ1-2, with 9 bases that match TRBD1. Unmatched junction bases numbered 2, after V lost 0 bases and J lost 2 bases. The CDR3 is 15 amino acids. Germline CDR1 reads SGHDT; CDR2 reads YYEEEE. The covered CDR3 bases are TGTGCCAGCAGCTTGGAGACAGGGGGGAACTATGGC. Amino acid sequence: CASSLETGGNYG. The entire CDR3 protein is CASSLETGGNYGYTF. The full variable domain, in which reference TRBV5-6 and TRBJ1-2 provide the parts outside the CDR3, is DAGVTQSPTHLIKTRGQQVTLRCSPKSGHDTVSWYQQALGQGPQFIFQYYEEEERQRGNFPDRFSGHQFPNYSSELNVNALLLGDSALYLCASSLETGGNYGYTFGSGTRLTVV.